These T cell receptor beta chains were read from a single sample in a study of cytomegalovirus exposure and HLA in healthy donors. Repertoires were generated with immunoSEQ multiplex PCR, while TCRdb's copy carries only in-frame clones and drops some. In the table there are hundreds of thousands of clones, approximately 82% of which are singletons. Sequenced: PBMCs. The receptors were gathered from a woman between 18 and 30 years old in good health and CMV-seronegative. The CDR3 runs from the conserved cysteine through the conserved F or W. Fields, in order: CDR3 length, clone size, D gene, J gene, V gene, CDR3 protein, CDR3 DNA. A D gene is named only where the DNA matches it firmly. Clone size appears in some rows only: once, few, many, or a class for an expanded clone.

cdr3_length: 15
clone_size: NA
d_call: NA
j_call: TRBJ2-7
v_call: TRBV30
cdr3_aa: CAWRTTAELAYEQYF
cdr3_nt: TGTGCCTGGAGGACAACTGCGGAACTGGCCTACGAGCAGTACTTC

cdr3_length: 14
clone_size: NA
d_call: NA
j_call: TRBJ2-1
v_call: TRBV7-7
cdr3_aa: CASSLDAGNNEQFF
cdr3_nt: TGTGCCAGCAGCTTAGACGCGGGCAACAATGAGCAGTTCTTC

cdr3_length: 12
clone_size: NA
d_call: NA
j_call: TRBJ1-2
v_call: TRBV5-6
cdr3_aa: CASSSDINGYTF
cdr3_nt: TGTGCCAGCAGCTCGGACATAAATGGCTACACCTTC

cdr3_length: 14
clone_size: NA
d_call: NA
j_call: TRBJ2-2
v_call: TRBV6-5
cdr3_aa: CASSPGSNTGELFF
cdr3_nt: TGTGCCAGCAGTCCAGGGTCGAACACCGGGGAGCTGTTTTTT

cdr3_length: 16
clone_size: NA
d_call: TRBD1
j_call: TRBJ1-5
v_call: TRBV5-4
cdr3_aa: CASSRRDRYSNQPQHF
cdr3_nt: TGTGCCAGCAGCAGACGGGACAGGTATAGCAATCAGCCCCAGCATTTT

cdr3_length: 12
clone_size: NA
d_call: NA
j_call: TRBJ2-5
v_call: TRBV5-1
cdr3_aa: CASSLGEETQYF
cdr3_nt: TGCGCCAGCAGCTTGGGGGAAGAGACCCAGTACTTC

cdr3_length: 16
clone_size: once
d_call: TRBD2
j_call: TRBJ2-1
v_call: TRBV27
cdr3_aa: CASSPATGGTYNEQFF
cdr3_nt: TGTGCCAGCAGCCCCGCGACGGGGGGGACCTACAATGAGCAGTTCTTC

cdr3_length: 12
clone_size: NA
d_call: NA
j_call: TRBJ2-5
v_call: TRBV7-8
cdr3_aa: CASSFNRETQYF
cdr3_nt: TGTGCCAGCAGCTTCAACCGAGAGACCCAGTACTTC

cdr3_length: 13
clone_size: once
d_call: NA
j_call: TRBJ2-7
v_call: TRBV30
cdr3_aa: CAWSAQGRGEQYF
cdr3_nt: TGTGCCTGGAGTGCCCAGGGGAGAGGCGAGCAGTACTTC

cdr3_length: 14
clone_size: NA
d_call: NA
j_call: TRBJ2-1
v_call: TRBV6-6
cdr3_aa: CASSRMGPEGEQFF
cdr3_nt: TGTGCCAGCAGTCGGATGGGGCCCGAGGGTGAGCAGTTCTTC

cdr3_length: 17
clone_size: NA
d_call: TRBD2
j_call: TRBJ2-5
v_call: TRBV5-6
cdr3_aa: CASSLGGLAGVEETQYF
cdr3_nt: TGTGCCAGCAGCTTGGGAGGACTAGCGGGAGTTGAAGAGACCCAGTACTTC

cdr3_length: 15
clone_size: NA
d_call: TRBD2
j_call: TRBJ2-7
v_call: TRBV9
cdr3_aa: CASSVTSESSYEQYF
cdr3_nt: TGTGCCAGCAGCGTAACTAGCGAGAGCTCCTACGAGCAGTACTTC

cdr3_length: 13
clone_size: NA
d_call: NA
j_call: TRBJ2-1
v_call: TRBV29-1
cdr3_aa: CSVEDQPYNEQFF
cdr3_nt: TGCAGCGTTGAAGATCAGCCCTACAATGAGCAGTTCTTC

cdr3_length: 16
clone_size: NA
d_call: TRBD2
j_call: TRBJ2-7
v_call: TRBV6-5
cdr3_aa: CASSYGVAGTSYEQYF
cdr3_nt: TGTGCCAGCAGTTACGGGGTAGCGGGGACCTCCTACGAGCAGTACTTC

cdr3_length: 10
clone_size: few
d_call: NA
j_call: TRBJ1-2
v_call: TRBV6-5
cdr3_aa: CATRDYGYTF
cdr3_nt: TGTGCCACCCGGGACTATGGCTACACCTTC

cdr3_length: 13
clone_size: NA
d_call: NA
j_call: TRBJ1-3
v_call: TRBV2
cdr3_aa: CASSGYSGNTIYF
cdr3_nt: TGTGCCAGCAGTGGGTACTCTGGAAACACCATATATTTT

cdr3_length: 14
clone_size: NA
d_call: NA
j_call: TRBJ2-6
v_call: TRBV2
cdr3_aa: CASSAVSGANVLTF
cdr3_nt: TGTGCCAGCAGTGCGGTCTCTGGGGCCAACGTCCTGACTTTC

cdr3_length: 16
clone_size: NA
d_call: TRBD1
j_call: TRBJ2-1
v_call: TRBV5-6
cdr3_aa: CASSYPTGGSYNEQFF
cdr3_nt: TGTGCCAGCAGCTACCCAACAGGGGGCTCCTACAATGAGCAGTTCTTC

cdr3_length: 14
clone_size: NA
d_call: NA
j_call: TRBJ1-2
v_call: TRBV6-6
cdr3_aa: CASSSAGRSYGYTF
cdr3_nt: TGTGCCAGCAGTTCTGCGGGGCGAAGCTATGGCTACACCTTC

cdr3_length: 14
clone_size: NA
d_call: NA
j_call: TRBJ1-1
v_call: TRBV30
cdr3_aa: CAWSVKGSSTEAFF
cdr3_nt: TGTGCCTGGAGTGTTAAAGGTTCCAGCACTGAAGCTTTCTTT

cdr3_length: 16
clone_size: once
d_call: TRBD1
j_call: TRBJ1-2
v_call: TRBV11-2
cdr3_aa: CASSLDGGQGLYGYTF
cdr3_nt: TGTGCCAGCAGCTTAGACGGAGGACAGGGGCTATATGGCTACACCTTC

cdr3_length: 15
clone_size: once
d_call: NA
j_call: TRBJ1-4
v_call: TRBV2
cdr3_aa: CASSPDTSTNEKLFF
cdr3_nt: TGTGCCAGCAGTCCGGACACGTCAACTAATGAAAAACTGTTTTTT

cdr3_length: 16
clone_size: NA
d_call: TRBD1
j_call: TRBJ2-2
v_call: TRBV30
cdr3_aa: CAWSVPRTGVTGELFF
cdr3_nt: TGTGCCTGGAGCGTACCCCGGACAGGGGTTACCGGGGAGCTGTTTTTT

cdr3_length: 16
clone_size: NA
d_call: TRBD1
j_call: TRBJ1-3
v_call: TRBV5-1
cdr3_aa: CASSLWTGLSGNTIYF
cdr3_nt: TGCGCCAGCAGCTTGTGGACAGGGCTTTCTGGAAACACCATATATTTT

cdr3_length: 12
clone_size: NA
d_call: NA
j_call: TRBJ2-7
v_call: TRBV30
cdr3_aa: CAWSKGRNEQYF
cdr3_nt: TGTGCCTGGAGCAAAGGGCGAAACGAGCAGTACTTC

cdr3_length: 17
clone_size: NA
d_call: TRBD1
j_call: TRBJ1-5
v_call: TRBV27
cdr3_aa: CASSLGQGASSNQPQHF
cdr3_nt: TGTGCCAGCAGTTTAGGACAGGGGGCGAGTAGCAATCAGCCCCAGCATTTT

cdr3_length: 13
clone_size: once
d_call: TRBD1
j_call: TRBJ1-1
v_call: TRBV6-6
cdr3_aa: CASNPDRASEAFF
cdr3_nt: TGTGCCAGCAACCCGGACAGGGCGTCTGAAGCTTTCTTT

cdr3_length: 11
clone_size: NA
d_call: NA
j_call: TRBJ1-3
v_call: TRBV25-1
cdr3_aa: CASDPGNTIYF
cdr3_nt: TGTGCCAGCGACCCTGGAAACACCATATATTTT

cdr3_length: 16
clone_size: NA
d_call: TRBD1
j_call: TRBJ1-4
v_call: TRBV9
cdr3_aa: CASSPQAGTENEKLFF
cdr3_nt: TGTGCCAGCAGTCCGCAAGCCGGGACAGAGAATGAAAAACTGTTTTTT

cdr3_length: 11
clone_size: NA
d_call: NA
j_call: TRBJ2-1
v_call: TRBV30
cdr3_aa: CASALYNEQFF
cdr3_nt: TGTGCCTCCGCGCTGTACAATGAGCAGTTCTTC

cdr3_length: 15
clone_size: NA
d_call: NA
j_call: TRBJ2-7
v_call: TRBV7-3
cdr3_aa: CASSLTPGERYEQYF
cdr3_nt: TGTGCCAGCAGCTTAACGCCAGGGGAGCGTTACGAGCAGTACTTC

cdr3_length: 14
clone_size: NA
d_call: NA
j_call: TRBJ2-1
v_call: TRBV9
cdr3_aa: CASGGGGSYNEQFF
cdr3_nt: TGTGCCAGTGGGGGAGGTGGTTCCTACAATGAGCAGTTCTTC

cdr3_length: 16
clone_size: NA
d_call: NA
j_call: TRBJ1-2
v_call: TRBV6-6
cdr3_aa: CASSYRGASGNYGYTF
cdr3_nt: TGTGCCAGCAGTTATAGGGGAGCCTCGGGAAACTATGGCTACACCTTC

cdr3_length: 14
clone_size: NA
d_call: NA
j_call: TRBJ1-1
v_call: TRBV5-1
cdr3_aa: CASSLRSMDTEAFF
cdr3_nt: TGCGCCAGCAGCTTGCGTTCCATGGACACTGAAGCTTTCTTT

cdr3_length: 11
clone_size: NA
d_call: NA
j_call: TRBJ2-3
v_call: TRBV5-6
cdr3_aa: CASSFEDTQYF
cdr3_nt: TGTGCCAGCAGCTTCGAAGATACGCAGTATTTT

cdr3_length: 15
clone_size: NA
d_call: NA
j_call: TRBJ1-5
v_call: TRBV27
cdr3_aa: CASSSGRTRAAPQHF
cdr3_nt: TGTGCCAGCAGTTCCGGCCGGACCAGGGCGGCGCCCCAGCATTTT

cdr3_length: 14
clone_size: NA
d_call: NA
j_call: TRBJ2-1
v_call: TRBV5-1
cdr3_aa: CASSLEGSDNEQFF
cdr3_nt: TGCGCCAGCAGCTTGGAGGGCAGTGACAATGAGCAGTTCTTC

cdr3_length: 15
clone_size: NA
d_call: TRBD1
j_call: TRBJ2-7
v_call: TRBV18
cdr3_aa: CASSPPGTGVSEQYF
cdr3_nt: TGTGCCAGCTCACCCCCCGGGACAGGGGTCTCCGAGCAGTACTTC

cdr3_length: 12
clone_size: NA
d_call: TRBD1
j_call: TRBJ1-5
v_call: TRBV30
cdr3_aa: CAWDRGDQPQHF
cdr3_nt: TGTGCCTGGGACAGGGGGGATCAGCCCCAGCATTTT

cdr3_length: 17
clone_size: NA
d_call: TRBD2
j_call: TRBJ2-7
v_call: TRBV7-3
cdr3_aa: CASSSQDLAGASGEQYF
cdr3_nt: TGTGCCAGCAGCTCACAGGATCTAGCGGGAGCATCGGGCGAGCAGTACTTC

cdr3_length: 15
clone_size: few
d_call: NA
j_call: TRBJ1-3
v_call: TRBV19
cdr3_aa: CASSSALFSGNTIYF
cdr3_nt: TGTGCCAGCTCCTCGGCGCTATTCTCTGGAAACACCATATATTTT

cdr3_length: 15
clone_size: NA
d_call: TRBD2
j_call: TRBJ2-5
v_call: TRBV6-1
cdr3_aa: CASRGGLAVQETQYF
cdr3_nt: TGTGCCAGCAGAGGTGGACTAGCGGTCCAAGAGACCCAGTACTTC

cdr3_length: 14
clone_size: once
d_call: TRBD1
j_call: TRBJ2-2
v_call: TRBV9
cdr3_aa: CASSVGTGVGELFF
cdr3_nt: TGTGCCAGCAGCGTAGGGACAGGGGTCGGGGAGCTGTTTTTT

cdr3_length: 14
clone_size: NA
d_call: TRBD2
j_call: TRBJ2-1
v_call: TRBV4-1
cdr3_aa: CASSQHNSGPEQFF
cdr3_nt: TGCGCCAGCAGCCAGCACAATAGCGGGCCGGAGCAGTTCTTC

cdr3_length: 13
clone_size: NA
d_call: NA
j_call: TRBJ2-7
v_call: TRBV30
cdr3_aa: CAWGAGQPYEQYF
cdr3_nt: TGTGCCTGGGGGGCCGGACAGCCCTACGAGCAGTACTTC

cdr3_length: 15
clone_size: once
d_call: NA
j_call: TRBJ2-1
v_call: TRBV11-3
cdr3_aa: CASSLGLTVYNEQFF
cdr3_nt: TGTGCCAGCAGCTTGGGATTGACGGTATACAATGAGCAGTTCTTC

cdr3_length: 14
clone_size: NA
d_call: TRBD2
j_call: TRBJ2-3
v_call: TRBV25-1
cdr3_aa: CASSDSGRTDTQYF
cdr3_nt: TGTGCCAGCAGTGACAGCGGGAGAACAGATACGCAGTATTTT

cdr3_length: 15
clone_size: NA
d_call: TRBD2
j_call: TRBJ2-5
v_call: TRBV19
cdr3_aa: CASSPLAEAQETQYF
cdr3_nt: TGTGCCAGTAGTCCACTAGCGGAGGCCCAAGAGACCCAGTACTTC

cdr3_length: 17
clone_size: NA
d_call: TRBD2
j_call: TRBJ2-1
v_call: TRBV5-6
cdr3_aa: CASSSGLAINSYNEQFF
cdr3_nt: TGTGCCAGCAGCTCCGGACTAGCAATTAACTCCTACAATGAGCAGTTCTTC